These T cell receptor beta chains were read from a single sample in a study of shared clonotypes between healthy human individuals. Method: immunoSEQ multiplex PCR; TCRdb's copy keeps in-frame clones and lacks some. The sample records more than 1,200,000 clones, approximately 98.5% being singletons. The material sequenced was naive CD4+ T cells sorted from blood. These receptor sequences come from a man under 40 in good health. The CDR3 runs from the conserved cysteine through the conserved F or W. D genes are given only for firm matches. Expanded clones get a size class; other rows say once, few or many, or leave the size out.

>TRBV6-5|-|TRBJ2-1|-
CASSYLRGDNEQFF
TGTGCCAGCAGTTACTTACGGGGAGACAATGAGCAGTTCTTC
>TRBV29-1|-|TRBJ2-2|TRBD2
CSGKGLAGDVNTGELFF
TGCAGCGGCAAGGGACTAGCGGGAGATGTGAACACCGGGGAGCTGTTTTTT
>TRBV29-1|once|TRBJ2-1|TRBD2
CSIHVPSGRTLSYNEQFF
TGCAGCATCCACGTCCCTAGCGGGAGGACCCTATCCTACAATGAGCAGTTCTTC
>TRBV4-1|once|TRBJ1-4|-
CASSQLQGLNEKLFF
TGCGCCAGCAGCCAATTGCAGGGGCTTAATGAAAAACTGTTTTTT
>TRBV2|-|TRBJ1-2|-
CAGLNFSPKNYGYTF
TGTGCCGGGCTGAACTTTTCCCCCAAAAACTATGGCTACACCTTC
>TRBV7-2|-|TRBJ2-7|-
CASSLIRRSPYEQYF
TGTGCCAGCAGCTTAATACGTAGGAGTCCCTACGAGCAGTACTTC
>TRBV9|-|TRBJ2-2|-
CASSVAIGLSGELFF
TGTGCCAGCAGCGTGGCTATTGGGTTGTCCGGGGAGCTGTTTTTT
>TRBV2|-|TRBJ2-7|-
CASSDRNSYEQYF
TGTGCCAGCAGTGATCGAAACTCCTACGAGCAGTACTTC
>TRBV5-1|-|TRBJ2-3|-
CASSLGGSLNTDTQYF
TGCGCCAGCAGCTTGGGGGGGTCCCTAAACACAGATACGCAGTATTTT
>TRBV20-1|-|TRBJ2-7|-
CSAREGVNYF
TGCAGTGCTAGGGAGGGAGTGAACTACTTC
>TRBV29-1|-|TRBJ1-1|TRBD1
CSAAPGGGYTEAFF
TGCAGCGCGGCGCCAGGGGGCGGTTACACTGAAGCTTTCTTT
>TRBV28|-|TRBJ2-7|-
CASRGTPTYEQYF
TGTGCCAGCAGGGGGACACCCACCTACGAGCAGTACTTC
>TRBV2|-|TRBJ2-1|-
CASSGTRVYNEQFF
TGTGCCAGCAGCGGAACAAGGGTTTACAATGAGCAGTTCTTC
>TRBV7-9|-|TRBJ1-1|-
CASSLMGAEAFF
TGTGCCAGCAGCTTGATGGGGGCTGAAGCTTTCTTT
>TRBV6-1|-|TRBJ1-2|TRBD1
CASSEAHGTGYGYTF
TGTGCCAGCAGTGAAGCGCACGGGACAGGGTATGGCTACACCTTC
>TRBV19|-|TRBJ1-5|-
CASSTGQPNQPQHF
TGTGCCAGTAGTACCGGACAGCCTAATCAGCCCCAGCATTTT
>TRBV9|-|TRBJ2-7|-
CASSVYSGTPTYEQYF
TGTGCCAGCAGCGTTTATTCCGGGACGCCTACCTACGAGCAGTACTTC
>TRBV9|-|TRBJ2-7|TRBD2
CASSAGLAGDEQYF
TGTGCCAGCAGCGCCGGTCTAGCGGGAGACGAGCAGTACTTC
>TRBV27|once|TRBJ2-7|-
CASSRTTVPLGEQYF
TGTGCCAGCAGTCGGACTACCGTCCCCCTAGGCGAGCAGTACTTC
>TRBV9|-|TRBJ1-2|-
CASSQGTGNDYGYTF
TGTGCCAGCAGCCAAGGTACAGGAAACGACTATGGCTACACCTTC
>TRBV5-1|-|TRBJ2-5|-
CASSLRLQETQYF
TGCGCCAGCAGCTTGCGGCTTCAAGAGACCCAGTACTTC
>TRBV5-5|-|TRBJ1-5|TRBD1
CASSRQGRDQPQHF
TGTGCCAGCAGCCGACAGGGCAGGGATCAGCCCCAGCATTTT
>TRBV2|-|TRBJ1-2|-
CASRETQGRYGYTF
TGTGCCAGCAGAGAGACCCAGGGTAGATATGGCTACACCTTC
>TRBV19|-|TRBJ2-3|-
CASSIGTGSTDTQYF
TGTGCCAGTAGTATAGGGACGGGGAGCACAGATACGCAGTATTTT
>TRBV6-6|-|TRBJ1-4|-
CASNRATNEKLFF
TGTGCCAGCAACAGGGCAACTAATGAAAAACTGTTTTTT
>TRBV9|-|TRBJ1-4|-
CASSAGSYTNEKLFF
TGTGCCAGCAGCGCAGGGTCCTACACTAATGAAAAACTGTTTTTT
>TRBV30|-|TRBJ2-7|-
CAWSPWALAYEQYF
TGTGCCTGGTCGCCTTGGGCCCTAGCCTACGAGCAGTACTTC
>TRBV10-1|-|TRBJ2-1|-
CASSPPGGMNDEQFF
TGCGCCAGCAGTCCACCGGGCGGGATGAACGATGAGCAGTTCTTC
>TRBV2|-|TRBJ2-1|TRBD2
CASNLAGVHEQFF
TGTGCCAGCAATCTAGCGGGGGTTCATGAGCAGTTCTTC